This TCR beta chain was observed in a study of shared clonotypes between healthy human individuals. The assay ran at deep level. Repertoires were generated with immunoSEQ multiplex PCR, while TCRdb's copy carries only in-frame clones and drops some. The profile shows roughly 1 million clones, about 75% of them singletons. The donor cohort consisted entirely of Caucasian adults residing in Nashville, Tennessee. Germline V gene data show CDR1 as MNHEY and CDR2 as SVGAGI. The CDR3 is 15 residues long. Trimming removed 4 bases from V and 3 bases from J, with 15 bases in between. This clone has a handful of counts.

Sequenced input: memory CD4+ T cells sorted from blood. As to subset: CD45RA-negative fraction. V and J are TRBV6-5 and TRBJ1-2; D possibly corresponds to TRBD1 (5 bases). This receptor was identified in a young man in good health. CDR3 amino acids: CASSSRDPKDYGYTF. The CDR3 bases are TGTGCCAGCAGTTCCCGGGACCCCAAGGACTATGGCTACACCTTC.